The clone carrying this T cell receptor beta chain has ten or more counts. What it binds is unknown. This entry is derived from a study of T cell responses to AZD1222 COVID-19 vaccine. General study findings and limits: Among AZD1222 vaccinees, only five or six were seropositive at baseline. All repertoire sampling was performed exclusively after the peak T cell response.

Sequenced by immunoSEQ multiplex PCR; TCRdb stores in-frame clones only, minus some. The data show roughly 98,000 clones, with around nine tenths seen just once and roughly 12% held by the top ten. The CDR3 is made up of 13 amino acids. Trimming stripped 0 bases from V and 5 bases from J, with 5 bases between. Germline lookup yields CDR1 MGHRA and CDR2 YSYEKL. The TCR comes from an adult in good health. The gene calls are TRBV4-1 and TRBJ1-5; no clear D. The specimen was peripheral blood, collected on day 0 of AZD1222 vaccination. The CDR3, as DNA: TGCGCCAGCAGCCAAGATGAGGATCAGCCCCAGCATTTT. This gives the protein CASSQDEDQPQHF.